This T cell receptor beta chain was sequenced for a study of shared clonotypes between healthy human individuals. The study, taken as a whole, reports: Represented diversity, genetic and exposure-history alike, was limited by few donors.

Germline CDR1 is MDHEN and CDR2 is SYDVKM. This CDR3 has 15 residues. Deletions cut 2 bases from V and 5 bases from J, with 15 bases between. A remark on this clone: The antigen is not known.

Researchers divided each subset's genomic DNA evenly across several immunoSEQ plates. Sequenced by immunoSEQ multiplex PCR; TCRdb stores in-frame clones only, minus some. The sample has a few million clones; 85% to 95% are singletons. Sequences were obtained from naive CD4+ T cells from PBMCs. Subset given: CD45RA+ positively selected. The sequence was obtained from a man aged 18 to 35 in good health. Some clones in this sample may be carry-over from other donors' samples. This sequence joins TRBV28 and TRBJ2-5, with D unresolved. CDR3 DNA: TGTGCCAGCAGTTTAAAGCCCCAAGCGTCGGAGACCCAGTACTTC. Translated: CASSLKPQASETQYF.